What follows describes a single T cell receptor (beta chain). This specimen comes from a study of OX40 agonist ivuxolimab in advanced cancers. The J segment lost 7 bases and the V segment lost 3 bases, leaving 14 bases of the junction unmatched. Germline V lookup: CDR1 SEHNR, CDR2 FQNEAQ (reference sequence). This CDR3 has 17 amino acids. TCRdb's table, derived via immunoSEQ multiplex PCR, lists solely in-frame clones and lacks some. The repertoire has tens of thousands of clones, around nine tenths of them found once; the top ten carry around 0.7%. The sequence derives from an adult with an advanced solid tumor such as melanoma, head and neck, liver or kidney cancer. Sequenced here: CD4+ or CD8+ T cells sorted from blood, sampled in a trial of the OX40 agonist ivuxolimab. V gene TRBV7-9 combines with J gene TRBJ2-2; the match to TRBD1 covers 7 bases. CDR3 nucleotides: TGTGCCAGCAGCTTGGGGCTTGAGGGGGCTGTCGGCGGGGAGCTGTTTTTT. This codes for CASSLGLEGAVGGELFF. Combining the CDR3 with reference TRBV7-9 and TRBJ2-2 gives the whole variable domain DTGVSQNPRHKITKRGQNVTFRCDPISEHNRLYWYRQTLGQGPEFLTYFQNEAQLEKSRLLSDRFSAERPKGSFSTLEIQRTEQGDSAMYLCASSLGLEGAVGGELFFGEGSRLTVL.